The clone carrying this TCR beta chain was counted between two and nine times. Membership in each cohort depended on participant-reported clinical history. In Cohort 3, a recovered donor had either two negative PCRs, clearance, or symptom resolution. These data belong to a study of blood T cell repertoires in COVID-19. Turning to the study itself: The study drew acute and convalescent COVID-19 samples from the United States, Italy and Spain.

Some clones are missing from TCRdb's copy, which holds only in-frame ones; the method was immunoSEQ multiplex PCR. The sample consists of 150,000 to 200,000 clones, 75% to 90% of them appearing once. The V and J ends lost 11 bases and 0 bases respectively, with 16 bases between them. There are 14 residues in the CDR3. Germline CDR1 reads LGHDT; CDR2 reads YNNKEL (reference sequence). The TCR comes from a woman aged 60 to 75 who had recovered from COVID-19. The chain uses TRBV3-1 (or the pseudogene TRBV3-2) and TRBJ1-2; unclear D gene. Source material: PBMCs or T cells enriched from blood (not recorded which). For the CDR3, the DNA is TGTGCCTCTTCCCTAGGTCTTTCTAACTATGGCTACACCTTC. This sequence encodes CASSLGLSNYGYTF.